The source of this TCR beta chain is a study of T cell clones after liver transplantation (dated by TCRdb to about 2019). Study-level background: The samples were obtained from ITN030ST, a randomized trial that attempted immunosuppression withdrawal within 2 years after liver transplantation. The study cohort included 8 liver transplant recipients, of whom 3 were classified as tolerant and 5 as non-tolerant. Third party-reactive TCRbeta sequences from pre-transplant MLRs were also identified as an antigen-independent comparator for donor-reactive sequences. Three of the eight recipients were HCV-positive; the others were transplanted for non-autoimmune, non-viral indications. No induction therapy was given to the subjects, and standard immunosuppression was administered until randomization at 12-24 months post-transplant. Donor-reactive T cell clones were identified using TCRbeta sequencing after a pre-transplant mixed lymphocyte reaction and were then followed in post-transplant blood. Blood samples were collected pre-transplant, then pre-randomization ahead of withdrawal, and finally post-randomization once withdrawal had either been completed or failed. To count as tolerant, a recipient had to stay completely off immunosuppression for at least one year without liver enzymes climbing beyond twice the upper limit of normal. Overall study outcomes, separate from this receptor: In two subjects, low numbers of available donor cells limited the measurable donor-reactive repertoire. After accounting for repertoire turnover, donor-reactive detection was significantly reduced in 7 of 8 subjects for CD4 and 8 of 8 for CD8. Since no allograft tissue specimens were available, donor-reactive T cells may have migrated into the graft instead of being deleted. Circulating donor-reactive CD4 TCRbeta sequences fell significantly post-transplant in most of the 8 subjects, irrespective of tolerance or HCV status. Because of small, heterogeneous patient numbers and non-standardized post-transplant time points, the conclusions were only preliminary. Donor-reactive sequences decreased more than third party-reactive sequences, which suggests partial antigen-specific deletion that was not related to withdrawal success.

This clone turned up a few times. Its antigen has not been determined. The record has no base qualities; no much larger clone is one base away. Using immunoSEQ, frozen genomic DNA was subjected to high-throughput TCRbeta CDR3 sequencing, a process that included PCR amplification, mapping, bias correction and internal controls. The published analysis was carried out like this. Productive rearrangements were retained, and unique TCRbeta sequences were defined by the CDR3 nucleotide sequence together with the V and J gene. For classification of a sequence as donor-reactive, at least 5-fold expansion in CFSE-low cells relative to unstimulated pre-transplant cells and a frequency of at least 0.01% were required. Minimum frequency thresholds were set for each subject on the basis of the unstimulated sample with the lowest template count, so that a detection power of at least 90% was ensured. Jensen-Shannon divergence between the top 1000 TCRbeta sequences after and before transplant was used to measure repertoire turnover. Two-sided Fisher's exact tests were used to test for changes in how often donor-reactive sequences were detected. TCRdb took over this immuneACCESS table, retaining in-frame rearrangements with V and J assigned. Such tables are incomplete; in checked studies, under half of the missing clones stem from an unresolved V gene, and the remainder is unexplained. Clone size and V and J calls were adopted from that table, with D and trimming inferred from the DNA. This sample lists around 97,000 clones; around 80% were detected once. Of the sample, about 2.8% is held by the ten largest clones.

Thawed unstimulated PBMCs were stained for CD3, CD4 and CD8 and FACS-sorted into CD3+CD4+ and CD3+CD8+ populations. Randomization to immunosuppression withdrawal applied to every one of the 8 studied subjects. The Qiagen DNeasy Blood and Tissue Kit was used for isolation of genomic DNA. From the germline V gene (reference sequence), CDR1 is MNHEY and CDR2 is SMNVEV. The trim is 2 bases for V and 4 bases for J, with a gap of 9 bases between the germline ends. The CDR3, cysteine through phenylalanine, is 14 amino acids long. The CDR3 DNA has 42 bases and is translated from base 1. The material sequenced was CD4+ T cells from blood, taken approximately 50 months after liver transplant. The receptor was isolated from a human patient who received a liver transplant. Because of the transplant, the T cells may be the graft donor's rather than the patient's own. The rearranged segments are TRBV27 and TRBJ1-3; the D segment cannot be called with confidence. DNA sequence: TGTGCCAGCAGTTTACACAGAGGAGGAAACACCATATATTTT. Translated, this gives CASSLHRGGNTIYF.